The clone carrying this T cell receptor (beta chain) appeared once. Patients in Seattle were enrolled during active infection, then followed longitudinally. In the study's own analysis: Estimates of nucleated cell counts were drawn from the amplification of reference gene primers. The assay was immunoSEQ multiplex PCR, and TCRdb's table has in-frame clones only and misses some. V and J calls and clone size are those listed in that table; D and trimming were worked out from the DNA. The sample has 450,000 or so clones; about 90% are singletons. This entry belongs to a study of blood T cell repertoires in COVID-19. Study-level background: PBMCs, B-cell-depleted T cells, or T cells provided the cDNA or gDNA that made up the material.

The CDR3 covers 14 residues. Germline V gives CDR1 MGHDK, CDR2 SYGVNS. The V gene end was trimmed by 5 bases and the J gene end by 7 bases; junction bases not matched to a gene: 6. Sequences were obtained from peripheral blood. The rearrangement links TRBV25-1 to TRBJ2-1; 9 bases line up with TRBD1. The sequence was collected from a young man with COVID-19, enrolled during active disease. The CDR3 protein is CASSRTGGRNEQFF. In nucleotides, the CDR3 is TGTGCCAGCAGTAGAACAGGGGGCCGGAATGAGCAGTTCTTC.